These 3 T cell receptor beta chains came from one sample sequenced in a study of T cells in Graves' hyperthyroidism and ophthalmopathy. The source material, RNA transcripts, was used to amplify TCR beta CDR3 regions. TCR CDR3 underwent first-round RT-PCR with the HTBI primer set. TCRdb ran MiXCR on the multiplex PCR reads and lists one entry per CDR3 protein. The table lists fewer than 900,000 distinct CDR3 sequences, approximately 19% of them singletons. Sequences were obtained from blood. These receptors were taken from a woman aged 45-59 years with Graves' hyperthyroidism that later progressed to Graves' ophthalmopathy.

This clonotype was observed at least ten times. The gene calls are TRBV11-2 and TRBJ2-2, with 8 bases that match TRBD2. CDR3 length: 15 amino acids. Germline V gene lookup returns CDR1 SGHAT and CDR2 FQNNGV. With V trimmed by 5 bases and J by 2 bases, 4 bases remained unmatched. CDR3 protein: CASSPGGGNTGELFF. CDR3 in DNA: TGTGCCAGCAGCCCGGGAGGGGGAAACACCGGGGAGCTGTTTTTT.

With respect to this clonotype: Possible read error: a much larger clone is one base away. The chain recombines TRBV12-3 or TRBV12-4 with TRBJ1-1; 8 bases match TRBD1. The CDR3 length is 14 residues. The junction had 9 bases not matched to a gene; V was cut back by 1 base and J by 11 bases. DNA for the CDR3: TGTGCCAGCAGTTTAGTCGGACAGGGCCGAAGGGCTTTCTTT. Amino acid sequence: CASSLVGQGRRAFF.

This clonotype appeared many times. This sequence may be a read error, since a much larger clone differs from it by one base. This rearrangement joins TRBV12-3 or TRBV12-4 to TRBJ2-2; D not resolved. Trimming removed 3 bases from V and 6 bases from J, with 2 bases in between. The CDR3 is 11 residues long. The CDR3 DNA reads TGTGCCAGCAGTTTCCCCGGGGAGCTGTTTTTT. Translated, it gives CASSFPGELFF.